The source of this T cell receptor beta chain is a study of shared clonotypes between healthy human individuals. Study summary: A couple of women and three men aged 18 to 49 made up the donors.

The germline V gene has CDR1 SGHNT and CDR2 YYREEE (reference sequence). Trimming cost V 6 bases and J 4 bases; bases outside gene matches: 3. The CDR3 extends over 14 amino acids. Study outcomes and limitations: Clonotype sharing among the donors was expected to vary with sequencing depth.

The authors sequenced unsorted PBMC DNA on ten immunoSEQ deep assay plates. The protocol was immunoSEQ multiplex PCR, while the TCRdb copy is restricted to in-frame clones and leaves out a portion. Here the sample spans 450,000 to 650,000 clones, around three quarters being singletons. Worth noting for this clone: The antigen is unknown.

The sample taken for sequencing was PBMCs. The sequence was obtained from a middle-aged woman in good health. Some clones in this sample may be carry-over from other donors' samples. The chain couples TRBV5-4 to TRBJ2-2, with 10 nucleotides matching TRBD2. CDR3 sequence: CASNLAGVTGELFF. The CDR3, as DNA: TGTGCCAGCAACCTAGCGGGAGTCACCGGGGAGCTGTTTTTT.